The 26 T cell receptor beta chains given below trace back to one sample, sequenced in a study of blood T cell repertoires in COVID-19. The method was immunoSEQ multiplex PCR; TCRdb's version includes in-frame clones alone and lacks a portion of them. The sample has hundreds of thousands of clones, about 87% seen once. The sample was peripheral blood. The receptors derive from a woman between 50 and 59 years old with COVID-19, enrolled during active disease.

The J gene is TRBJ2-5, the V gene TRBV30, with D possibly TRBD2 on 5 matching bases. The germline V and J ends were trimmed by 1 base and 4 bases, with 10 bases remaining between them. The CDR3 loop spans 13 amino acids. Germline V gives CDR1 GTSNPN, CDR2 SVGIG (reference sequence). CDR3 DNA: TGTGCCTGGAGTGAAGGACTCTTAGAGACCCAGTACTTC. The encoded protein is CAWSEGLLETQYF. The entire variable domain, with the rest obtained from reference TRBV30 and TRBJ2-5, is as follows: SQTIHQWPATLVQPVGSPLSLECTVEGTSNPNLYWYRQAAGRGLQLLFYSVGIGQISSEVPQNLSASRPQDRQFILSSKKLLLSDSGFYLCAWSEGLLETQYFGPGTRLLVL.

J is TRBJ1-2 and V is TRBV15, with D maybe TRBD1 (6 bases). Trimming pared 4 bases from V and 0 bases from J, leaving 15 bases between. This CDR3 region has 16 residues. Per the germline V gene, CDR1 is LNHNV and CDR2 is YYDKDF (reference sequence). The CDR3 bases are TGTGCCACCAGCACATCCTCAGGGGCGGCTAACTATGGCTACACCTTC. Protein sequence: CATSTSSGAANYGYTF.

CDR3 loop: CASFWGTGGETGYTF. CDR3 nucleotides: TGTGCCAGTTTCTGGGGGACAGGGGGGGAGACGGGCTACACCTTC. The V and J genes are TRBV6-6 and TRBJ1-2; 11 bases align to TRBD1. CDR1 MNHNY and CDR2 SVGAGI come from the germline V gene (reference sequence). V trimming: 9 bases; J trimming: 8 bases; junction bases outside the gene matches: 14. This CDR3 has 15 amino acids.

This chain uses TRBV18 with TRBJ1-1, with 9 nucleotides matching TRBD1. V gave up 3 bases and J gave up 12 bases; unmatched junction bases: 8. CDR1 and CDR2 from the germline V gene are KGHSH and LQKENI. The CDR3 has 13 amino acids. CDR3 amino acids: CASSPSGQGWPFF. DNA of the CDR3: TGTGCCAGCTCACCCTCGGGACAGGGTTGGCCTTTCTTT. Supplemented by reference TRBV18 and TRBJ1-1, the full variable domain reads NAGVMQNPRHLVRRRGQEARLRCSPMKGHSHVYWYRQLPEEGLKFMVYLQKENIIDESGMPKERFSAEFPKEGPSILRIQQVVRGDSAAYFCASSPSGQGWPFFGQGTRLTVV.

In this sample, this clone turned up once. The chain joins TRBV5-6 to TRBJ2-5; unclear D gene. Germline V gene data show CDR1 as SGHDT and CDR2 as YYEEEE. V was clipped by 0 bases and J by 5 bases, with 8 bases between them. The CDR3 runs to 13 residues. The CDR3 sequence: CASSLVSRETQYF. The CDR3, as DNA: TGTGCCAGCAGCTTGGTCTCACGGGAGACCCAGTACTTC. The complete variable domain, with remaining parts taken from reference TRBV5-6 and TRBJ2-5, reads DAGVTQSPTHLIKTRGQQVTLRCSPKSGHDTVSWYQQALGQGPQFIFQYYEEEERQRGNFPDRFSGHQFPNYSSELNVNALLLGDSALYLCASSLVSRETQYFGPGTRLLVL.

The chain joins TRBV12-3 or TRBV12-4 to TRBJ1-3, with 7 bases matching TRBD1. The J call is doubtful: the DNA matches TRBJ2-2 better. The CDR3 extends over 12 amino acids. This CDR3 reads CASRGTAGELFF. For the CDR3, the DNA is TGTGCCAGCAGAGGGACAGCCGGGGAGCTGTTTTTT.

V and J are TRBV6-5 and TRBJ2-6, with D unclear. The V gene's germline CDR1 is MNHEY and CDR2 SVGAGI. V was shortened by 4 bases and J by 4 bases, with 14 bases between the two germline ends. This CDR3 spans 16 amino acids. In DNA, the CDR3 is TGTGCCAGCAGTTTCCTCCCAGAAACCGGGGCCAACGTCCTGACTTTC. Residues: CASSFLPETGANVLTF.

The V call is TRBV6-4, the J call TRBJ2-1; TRBD2 matches 8 bases. With 5 bases clipped from V and 8 bases from J, the junction kept 8 bases outside the gene matches. The CDR3 contains 14 residues. Germline CDR1 MRHNA, CDR2 SNTAGT. The CDR3 protein is CASSQAPGGDEQFF. CDR3 bases: TGTGCCAGCAGTCAGGCCCCGGGAGGGGATGAGCAGTTCTTC.

V usage is TRBV25-1 and J usage is TRBJ2-1; TRBD2 aligns across 7 bases. Germline lookup yields CDR1 MGHDK and CDR2 SYGVNS. CDR3 size: 15 residues. After removal of 7 bases from V and 0 bases from J, the junction contained 6 bases not matched to a gene. The CDR3 DNA reads as TGTGCCAGCATGGGGGGGTGGAGCTCCTACAATGAGCAGTTCTTC. Residues: CASMGGWSSYNEQFF.

The V and J genes are TRBV5-4 and TRBJ2-7; 7 bases fit TRBD1. Looked up from germline, CDR1 is SGHNT and CDR2 is YYREEE (reference sequence). The CDR3 sequence is 13 residues long. Trimming took 4 bases from V and 6 from J; bases not matched to a gene: 7. The CDR3 DNA reads as TGTGCCAGCAGCCCCGACAGGGCCGGCGAGCAGTACTTC. Amino acids: CASSPDRAGEQYF.

This clone was picked up one time. The chain has TRBV5-1 and TRBJ2-1; 10 bases map to TRBD2. J lost 14 bases, V lost 1 base, and 12 bases had no gene match. Looked up from germline, CDR1 is SGHRS and CDR2 is YFSETQ. The CDR3 sequence is 15 residues long. The CDR3 protein is CASSLFTSGDKKEFF. In nucleotides, the CDR3 is TGCGCCAGCAGCTTGTTTACTAGCGGGGACAAAAAGGAGTTCTTC.

There are a few counts of this clone. The chain links TRBV5-5 to TRBJ1-1; TRBD1 matches 7 bases. The length of the CDR3 is 13 residues. Germline values: CDR1 SGHKS, CDR2 YYEKEE (reference sequence). V lost 5 bases to trimming and J lost 0 bases; unmatched junction nucleotides: 1. In DNA, the CDR3 is TGTGCCAGCAGTGGGACAGTGAACACTGAAGCTTTCTTT. It codes for CASSGTVNTEAFF.

The rearrangement joins TRBV5-4 to TRBJ1-2; no firm D call. The CDR3 is made up of 14 amino acids. V was shortened by 0 bases and J by 0 bases, with 6 bases between the two germline ends. CDR1 is SGHNT and CDR2 is YYREEE in the germline V gene (reference sequence). The CDR3 nucleotides are TGTGCCAGCAGCTTGGCCCTAGCTAACTATGGCTACACCTTC. Translation: CASSLALANYGYTF.

The chain joins TRBV7-9 to TRBJ2-2, with D uncertain. Per the germline V gene, CDR1 is SEHNR and CDR2 is FQNEAQ (reference sequence). The CDR3 is 13 amino acids. V shed 5 bases and J shed 4 bases, with 8 bases lying between them. The CDR3 is CASSLISTGELFF. CDR3 DNA: TGTGCCAGCAGCCTCATCAGCACCGGGGAGCTGTTTTTT.

This sequence joins TRBV5-5 and TRBJ1-1; D may be TRBD1 (6 bases). Germline-derived CDR1 and CDR2 are SGHKS and YYEKEE (reference sequence). This CDR3 is 15 amino acids long. Trimming pared 2 bases from V and 0 bases from J, leaving 11 bases between. This CDR3 is CASSFRQGMNTEAFF. Written as DNA, the CDR3 is TGTGCCAGCAGCTTCCGGCAGGGGATGAACACTGAAGCTTTCTTT.

The gene calls are TRBV3-1 (or the pseudogene TRBV3-2) and TRBJ1-1; 7 bases line up with TRBD1. The CDR3 covers 15 residues. Germline V gene data show CDR1 as LGHDT and CDR2 as YNNKEL (reference sequence). The V gene end was trimmed by 1 base and the J gene end by 5 bases; junction bases not matched to a gene: 7. This CDR3 is CASSQGEGGRTEAFF. The CDR3 DNA sequence: TGTGCCAGCAGCCAAGGGGAAGGGGGCCGGACTGAAGCTTTCTTT.

The gene calls are TRBV5-1 and TRBJ1-6; D might be TRBD1 (5 bases). The CDR3 is 16 amino acids. Germline V lookup: CDR1 SGHRS, CDR2 YFSETQ. V was cut by 2 bases and J by 5 bases, with 14 bases left in between. CDR3 nucleotide sequence: TGCGCCAGCAGCTTAGGCGGGGCACCCGATAATTCACCCCTCCACTTT. It translates to CASSLGGAPDNSPLHF.

V and J are TRBV29-1 and TRBJ1-1, with 12 bases matching TRBD1. Germline V gene data show CDR1 as SQVTM and CDR2 as ANQGSEA. Trimming cost V 2 bases and J 5 bases; bases outside gene matches: 3. The CDR3 length is 14 residues. Written as DNA, the CDR3 is TGCAGCGTTGAACGGGGACAGGGGGCGACTGAAGCTTTCTTT. Translated, it gives CSVERGQGATEAFF.

This chain links TRBV7-9 with TRBJ1-4; D gene ambiguous. V was clipped by 2 bases and J by 4 bases, with 8 bases between them. The CDR3 is made up of 14 amino acids. Germline loops: CDR1 SEHNR, CDR2 FQNEAQ (reference sequence). CDR3 amino acids: CASSLSTSNEKLFF. In DNA form, the CDR3 reads TGTGCCAGCAGCTTATCGACAAGTAATGAAAAACTGTTTTTT.

This chain connects TRBV19 to TRBJ1-4, with 7 bases fitting TRBD1. V dropped 6 bases and J dropped 3; count of bases not matched to a gene: 7. CDR3 length: 15 amino acids. Per the germline V gene, CDR1 is LNHDA and CDR2 is SQIVND (reference sequence). CDR3 loop: CASRETGVANEKLFF. CDR3 bases: TGTGCCAGTAGAGAAACAGGGGTGGCTAATGAAAAACTGTTTTTT.

CDR3 loop: CASSDARGKETQYF. For the CDR3, the DNA is TGTGCCAGCAGTGATGCTCGGGGAAAAGAGACCCAGTACTTC. The chain employs TRBV2 and TRBJ2-5; perhaps TRBD2 as D (5 bases). Trimming removed 3 bases from V and 3 bases from J, with 11 bases in between. CDR1 and CDR2 (germline): SNHLY, FYNNEI. The CDR3 runs to 14 residues.

The chain is built from TRBV24-1 and TRBJ1-2; tentative D call: TRBD1 (6 bases). Germline CDR1 is KGHDR and CDR2 is SFDVKD. The CDR3 length is 13 residues. The V gene lost 11 bases and the J gene lost 8 bases, with 20 bases spanning the gap. CDR3 nucleotide sequence: TGTGCCAAAATTATTCGGGGGGCGAAGGGCTACACCTTC. Its translation: CAKIIRGAKGYTF.

V is TRBV4-1 and J is TRBJ1-6; a weak D match, TRBD1 (5 bases). Trimming took off 3 bases at V and 0 bases at J, with 9 bases between the two ends. There are 16 residues in the CDR3. Germline V CDR1 and CDR2: MGHRA, YSYEKL. CDR3 in amino acids: CASSQGGSSYNSPLHF. The CDR3 DNA sequence: TGCGCCAGCAGCCAGGGGGGGAGCTCCTATAATTCACCCCTCCACTTT.

The V and J genes are TRBV25-1 and TRBJ2-7, with a weak D call TRBD1 (6 bases). Germline V gene lookup returns CDR1 MGHDK and CDR2 SYGVNS. Trimming took off 5 bases at V and 3 bases at J, with 14 bases between the two ends. The CDR3 covers 14 residues. The CDR3 DNA reads as TGTGCCAGCAGTCATTACAGGGAGCGCTACGAGCAGTACTTC. This codes for CASSHYRERYEQYF.

Here the CDR3 DNA reads TGTGCCAGCAGCCCCACAGGGGGGGATCAGCCCCAGCATTTT. Translated, it gives CASSPTGGDQPQHF. The J gene is TRBJ1-5, the V gene TRBV6-6; 8 nucleotides match TRBD1. The germline V gene encodes CDR1 MNHNY and CDR2 SVGAGI (reference sequence). The CDR3 totals 14 residues. Trimming cost V 6 bases and J 5 bases; bases outside gene matches: 6.

As regards this clone: The same CDR3 also results from other DNA sequences found in this sample. The chain is built from TRBV9 and TRBJ1-4; D not resolved. Germline CDR1 SGDLS, CDR2 YYNGEE. Trimming removed 3 bases from V and 7 bases from J, with 10 bases in between. CDR3 size: 13 residues. CDR3 amino acids: CASSGPGGEKLFF. CDR3 DNA: TGTGCCAGCAGCGGCCCTGGCGGTGAAAAACTGTTTTTT.